The 23 T cell receptor beta chains below come from one sample, sequenced in a study of regulatory T cells (dated by TCRdb to between 2017 and 2018). The library was built by means of the immunoSEQ multiplex PCR assay. The multiplex PCR used 52 forward TRBV primers and 13 reverse TRBJ primers, with assay-based and computational corrections for amplification bias. The immuneACCESS repertoire file appears here via TCRdb, limited to in-frame rearrangements. These files lack a portion of the clones; in checked studies, under half of the deficit traces to unresolved V genes, and the cause of the others is not known. Present in this sample are about 35,000 clones, approximately 90% of which were seen just once. The ten top clones hold over 2% of the sample. These receptors have no identified antigens. Beyond this particular receptor, the publication reports: Hydrophobic residues at CDR3 positions 6 and 7 were enriched in conventional CD4+ T cells from CD3G-deficient patients, suggesting more self-reactive specificities.

The sample comprised conventional CD4+ T cells sorted from blood. These receptors were obtained from a person aged 18-29 years with CD3G deficiency.

This clone was observed a single time. The CDR3 sequence is CASSQLLTGAYNEQFF. The CDR3 bases are TGCGCCAGCAGCCAGCTACTTACAGGGGCCTACAATGAGCAGTTCTTC. The genes are TRBV5-1 and TRBJ2-1; 7 bases align to TRBD1. The CDR3 is 16 residues long. The V segment lost 4 bases and the J segment 2 bases; nucleotides outside the gene matches: 9. Germline CDR1 reads SGHRS; CDR2 reads YFSETQ.

In DNA, the CDR3 is TGTGCCAGCAGCCCAACTAAGCGGGGGGGCTCCTACGAGCAGTACTTC. As protein: CASSPTKRGGSYEQYF. The chain joins TRBV11-2 to TRBJ2-7; 10 bases match TRBD2. Germline V gives CDR1 SGHAT, CDR2 FQNNGV. V lost 5 bases to trimming and J lost 0 bases; unmatched junction nucleotides: 7. The CDR3 loop spans 16 amino acids.

The chain uses TRBV28 and TRBJ2-3, with D possibly matching TRBD1 (5 bases). Between the trimmed V and J ends, which lost 4 bases and 9 bases, there was a span of 11 bases. The germline CDR1 and CDR2 sequences are MDHEN and SYDVKM. The CDR3 totals 12 residues. CDR3 nucleotide sequence: TGTGCCAGCAGTTCCTCAGGGAAGACGCAGTATTTT. Its translation: CASSSSGKTQYF.

CDR3 protein: CPTPRASYNSPLHF. The CDR3 DNA is TGCCCCACCCCCAGGGCCTCCTATAATTCACCCCTCCACTTT. The V gene is TRBV5-1, the J gene TRBJ1-6; D is perhaps TRBD1 (5 bases). Per germline, CDR1 SGHRS and CDR2 YFSETQ. The CDR3 is 14 residues long.

This chain connects TRBV5-1 to TRBJ2-5, with D possibly matching TRBD2 (5 bases). Trimming cost V 4 bases and J 5 bases, with 15 bases left between them. From germline, CDR1 is SGHRS and CDR2 YFSETQ. The CDR3 runs to 14 residues. Here the CDR3 DNA reads TGCGCCAGCAGCCCGGGAAGAATCGTTGAGACCCAGTACTTC. Translation gives CASSPGRIVETQYF. The full variable domain, its missing parts supplied by reference TRBV5-1 and TRBJ2-5, is KAGVTQTPRYLIKTRGQQVTLSCSPISGHRSVSWYQQTPGQGLQFLFEYFSETQRNKGNFPGRFSGRQFSNSRSEMNVSTLELGDSALYLCASSPGRIVETQYFGPGTRLLVL.

The chain employs TRBV18 and TRBJ2-7; TRBD1 is a possible D gene (6 bases). Germline V lookup: CDR1 KGHSH, CDR2 LQKENI. This CDR3 has 14 residues. Deletions cut 4 bases from V and 4 bases from J, with 14 bases between. CDR3 sequence reads: CASSRSTGRYEQYF. CDR3 sequence (DNA): TGTGCCAGCTCACGATCGACAGGAAGATACGAGCAGTACTTC.

The CDR3 loop is CASSPGGKEIGTQYF. The DNA of the CDR3 is TGTGCCAGCTCACCAGGAGGAAAGGAAATCGGGACCCAGTACTTC. The chain carries TRBV18 and TRBJ2-5; D may be TRBD2 (5 bases). Per germline, CDR1 KGHSH and CDR2 LQKENI. The length of the CDR3 is 15 residues. Trimming took off 2 bases at V and 7 bases at J, with 17 bases between the two ends.

The genes are TRBV28 and TRBJ1-5; D call uncertain. Germline-derived CDR1 and CDR2 are MDHEN and SYDVKM. Trimming removed 3 bases from V and 3 bases from J, with 12 bases in between. This CDR3 is built from 15 residues. The CDR3 sequence is CASSLGGNSNQPQHF. CDR3 in DNA: TGTGCCAGCAGTTTGGGAGGAAATTCCAATCAGCCCCAGCATTTT.

CDR3 DNA: TGTGCCAGTAGTATCAGTGCTGGGGCCAACGTCCTGACTTTC. Residues: CASSISAGANVLTF. This chain uses TRBV19 with TRBJ2-6; D gene unclear. The CDR3 runs to 14 residues. V lost 3 bases and J lost 2, with 5 bases in between. Germline V gene sequence: CDR1 LNHDA, CDR2 SQIVND (reference sequence). Using reference TRBV19 and TRBJ2-6 for the parts outside the CDR3, the full variable domain is DGGITQSPKYLFRKEGQNVTLSCEQNLNHDAMYWYRQDPGQGLRLIYYSQIVNDFQKGDIAEGYSVSREKKESFPLTVTSAQKNPTAFYLCASSISAGANVLTFGAGSRLTVL.

This chain connects TRBV7-9 to TRBJ2-3, with D maybe TRBD1 (6 bases). Trimming shortened V by 5 bases and J by 4 bases, and 7 bases separated the two germline ends. CDR1 is SEHNR, CDR2 FQNEAQ, per germline (reference sequence). The CDR3 runs 12 residues. This CDR3 reads CASSRTADTQYF. CDR3 DNA sequence: TGTGCCAGCAGCAGGACAGCAGATACGCAGTATTTT.

The CDR3 sequence is CASSSGAGGYNEQFF. Here the CDR3 DNA reads TGTGCCAGCAGTTCGGGGGCGGGAGGCTACAATGAGCAGTTCTTC. This chain uses TRBV28 with TRBJ2-1; TRBD2 matches 8 bases. V shed 4 bases, J shed 3 bases, and the junction held 5 bases outside the gene matches. The length of the CDR3 is 15 residues. Germline loops: CDR1 MDHEN, CDR2 SYDVKM. The whole variable domain, remainder taken from reference TRBV28 and TRBJ2-1, is DVKVTQSSRYLVKRTGEKVFLECVQDMDHENMFWYRQDPGLGLRLIYFSYDVKMKEKGDIPEGYSVSREKKERFSLILESASTNQTSMYLCASSSGAGGYNEQFFGPGTRLTVL.

The V call is TRBV19, the J call TRBJ2-2; D unclear. The CDR3 covers 14 residues. Trimming removed 1 base from V and 5 bases from J, with 8 bases in between. In germline, CDR1 is LNHDA, CDR2 SQIVND (reference sequence). The DNA for the CDR3 is TGTGCCAGTAGTATAGTCGCGAGAACCGGGGAGCTGTTTTTT. Encoded protein: CASSIVARTGELFF.

The chain is built from TRBV28 and TRBJ2-3; D perhaps matches TRBD2 (6 bases). CDR1 MDHEN and CDR2 SYDVKM come from the germline V gene. V was cut by 5 bases and J by 0 bases, with 9 bases left in between. This CDR3 is 14 amino acids long. The CDR3 is CASSESGSTDTQYF. DNA of the CDR3: TGTGCCAGCAGTGAGAGCGGGAGCACAGATACGCAGTATTTT.

This CDR3 reads CASSERRRGYTF. DNA for the CDR3: TGTGCCAGCAGTGAACGTCGGCGGGGCTACACCTTC. V gene TRBV6-1 combines with J gene TRBJ1-2; D is unclear. Germline-derived CDR1 and CDR2 are MNHNS and SASEGT. V shed 2 bases and J shed 8 bases, with 9 bases lying between them. The CDR3 has 12 residues.

This chain connects TRBV21-1 to TRBJ1-4. TRBV21-1 is shown as a pseudogene. There are 14 residues in the CDR3. In DNA form, the CDR3 reads TGTGCCAGCAGCAAAAGCGGGGTTGGAGAAAAACTGTTTTTT. It yields the protein CASSKSGVGEKLFF.

The count of this clone is one. The chain recombines TRBV7-9 with TRBJ2-2; no reliable D call. V was shortened by 5 bases and J by 3 bases, with 4 bases between the two germline ends. The CDR3 sequence is 12 residues long. CDR1 and CDR2 from the germline V gene are SEHNR and FQNEAQ (reference sequence). CDR3 sequence: CASSRDTGELFF. The CDR3 DNA sequence: TGTGCCAGCAGCCGAGACACCGGGGAGCTGTTTTTT.

This clone was counted between two and nine times. This sequence joins TRBV18 and TRBJ2-2; the D is unclear. This CDR3 has 15 residues. Germline V gene sequence: CDR1 KGHSH, CDR2 LQKENI. V was clipped by 2 bases and J by 6 bases, with 13 bases between them. CDR3 DNA: TGTGCCAGCTCACCAGCTGTCGGCTGGGCCGGGGAGCTGTTTTTT. Amino acid sequence: CASSPAVGWAGELFF.

This chain joins TRBV6-1 and TRBJ2-3; TRBD2 agrees at 8 bases. V shed 6 bases, J shed 8 bases, and the junction held 7 bases outside the gene matches. Germline CDR1 reads MNHNS; CDR2 reads SASEGT. The CDR3 sequence is 13 residues long. CDR3 DNA sequence: TGTGCCAGCAGCCTTAGCGGGGTAATTACGCAGTATTTT. It is translated as CASSLSGVITQYF.

The count of this clone is one. The V gene is TRBV7-8, the J gene TRBJ2-1; TRBD2 might be the D (6 bases). The germline gives CDR1 SGHVS, CDR2 FQNEAQ. V was pared by 3 bases and J by 9 bases, with 21 bases between. The CDR3 has 16 residues. The CDR3 reads CASSLGLRLGIGEQFF. The DNA for the CDR3 is TGTGCCAGCAGCTTGGGCCTTCGACTAGGAATCGGTGAGCAGTTCTTC.

Concerning this clone: This sample includes further DNA sequences coding for the same CDR3. V and J are TRBV5-1 and TRBJ2-1; 8 nucleotides agree with TRBD1. J was trimmed by 0 bases and V by 3 bases; bases with no gene match: 2. This CDR3 comprises 15 residues. The germline CDR1 and CDR2 sequences are SGHRS and YFSETQ. The CDR3 is CASSSGQGSYNEQFF. For the CDR3, the DNA is TGCGCCAGCAGCTCCGGACAGGGCTCCTACAATGAGCAGTTCTTC.

V and J are TRBV5-1 and TRBJ1-1; 8 bases fit TRBD1. CDR3 length: 13 amino acids. Germline values: CDR1 SGHRS, CDR2 YFSETQ. J lost 4 bases, V lost 5 bases, and 4 bases had no gene match. CDR3 residues: CASRLTGGTEAFF. The CDR3 nucleotides are TGCGCCAGCAGACTAACAGGGGGCACTGAAGCTTTCTTT.

The rearrangement joins TRBV6-1 to TRBJ2-7, with 12 bases fitting TRBD1. The V gene's germline CDR1 is MNHNS and CDR2 SASEGT. The CDR3 loop spans 15 amino acids. The V and J ends lost 6 bases and 7 bases, in that order; junction bases with no gene match: 10. This CDR3 reads CASSIRDRGPGEQYF. In DNA, the CDR3 is TGTGCCAGCAGCATCCGGGACAGGGGGCCCGGGGAGCAGTACTTC.

The chain employs TRBV6-1 and TRBJ2-7; D gene ambiguous. The CDR3 is made up of 14 amino acids. Germline CDR1 and CDR2: MNHNS and SASEGT. Trimming stripped 0 bases from V and 0 bases from J, with 6 bases between. DNA of the CDR3: TGTGCCAGCAGTGAAGCGTATCGCTCCTACGAGCAGTACTTC. Its protein product is CASSEAYRSYEQYF.